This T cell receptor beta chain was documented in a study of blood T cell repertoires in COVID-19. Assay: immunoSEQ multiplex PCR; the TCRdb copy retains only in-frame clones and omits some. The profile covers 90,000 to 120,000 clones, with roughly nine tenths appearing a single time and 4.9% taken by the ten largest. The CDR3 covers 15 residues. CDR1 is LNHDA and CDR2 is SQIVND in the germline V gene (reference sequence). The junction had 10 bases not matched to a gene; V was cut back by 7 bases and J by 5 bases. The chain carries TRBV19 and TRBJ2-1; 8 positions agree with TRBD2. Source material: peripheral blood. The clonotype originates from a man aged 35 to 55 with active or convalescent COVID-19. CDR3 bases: TGTGCCAGTACGGGAGGGGGGGAGCGCAACAATGAGCAGTTCTTC. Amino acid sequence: CASTGGGERNNEQFF. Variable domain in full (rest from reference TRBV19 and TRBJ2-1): DGGITQSPKYLFRKEGQNVTLSCEQNLNHDAMYWYRQDPGQGLRLIYYSQIVNDFQKGDIAEGYSVSREKKESFPLTVTSAQKNPTAFYLCASTGGGERNNEQFFGPGTRLTVL.